The 30 T cell receptor beta chains listed next were all sequenced from one sample in a study of blood T cell repertoires in COVID-19. Only in-frame clones appear in the TCRdb table, and some are missing; sequencing was by immunoSEQ multiplex PCR. The sample has roughly 200,000 clones, about 80% seen once. What was sequenced was peripheral blood. The receptors originated from a man in his forties or fifties with active or convalescent COVID-19.

The J gene is TRBJ1-1, the V gene TRBV5-1; D might be TRBD1 (6 bases). This CDR3 comprises 13 residues. CDR1 SGHRS and CDR2 YFSETQ come from the germline V gene. Trimming stripped 2 bases from V and 4 bases from J, with 9 bases between. The CDR3 sequence is CASSFEGVTEAFF. CDR3 nucleotide sequence: TGCGCCAGCAGCTTTGAGGGGGTCACTGAAGCTTTCTTT.

This clone appeared a single time. V usage is TRBV7-9 and J usage is TRBJ1-6; D not certain. With 0 bases removed from V and 0 bases from J, the gap between germline ends came to 12 bases. This CDR3 is built from 18 residues. Germline loops: CDR1 SEHNR, CDR2 FQNEAQ (reference sequence). The CDR3 nucleotides are TGTGCCAGCAGCTTAGCGAGGCCGGGAAGCTCCTATAATTCACCCCTCCACTTT. Amino acids: CASSLARPGSSYNSPLHF.

The chain links TRBV18 to TRBJ1-4, with TRBD1 matching over 10 bases. The CDR3 spans 17 residues. Germline CDR1 reads KGHSH; CDR2 reads LQKENI. Losses at the gene ends were 5 bases for V and 7 bases for J; bases not matched to a gene: 13. CDR3 in DNA: TGTGCCAGCTCAATACAAAACGCCGGGACAGGGGCTGAAAAACTGTTTTTT. This sequence encodes CASSIQNAGTGAEKLFF.

The CDR3 DNA sequence: TGTGCCAGCAGCTTACTAGCGGGGGGGCCACGGTTCTTC. Its translation: CASSLLAGGPRFF. This sequence joins TRBV11-3 and TRBJ2-1; 12 bases line up with TRBD2. This CDR3 region has 13 residues. J lost 15 bases, V lost 2 bases, and 5 bases had no gene match. Per the germline V gene, CDR1 is SGHNT and CDR2 is YENEEA.

V gene TRBV9 combines with J gene TRBJ2-5; no definite D call. This CDR3 contains 13 residues. Germline V lookup: CDR1 SGDLS, CDR2 YYNGEE. The ends were cut back, 3 bases at V and 2 bases at J, with 8 bases in the middle. CDR3 sequence reads: CASSGTRQETQYF. The CDR3 coding sequence is TGTGCCAGCAGCGGTACTCGACAAGAGACCCAGTACTTC.

This clone was counted a single time. The chain combines TRBV5-6 with TRBJ2-3; D is perhaps TRBD1 (6 bases). Germline loops: CDR1 SGHDT, CDR2 YYEEEE. V was trimmed by 4 bases and J by 0 bases, leaving 12 bases between them. This CDR3 spans 15 amino acids. The CDR3 nucleotides are TGTGCCAGCAGCGGGGACACTCCCAGCACAGATACGCAGTATTTT. Encoded protein: CASSGDTPSTDTQYF.

This chain connects TRBV7-2 to TRBJ1-2; unclear D gene. The CDR3 sequence is 14 residues long. V was shortened by 1 base and J by 3 bases, with 9 bases between the two germline ends. From germline, CDR1 is SGHTA and CDR2 FQGNSA. The CDR3 DNA reads as TGTGCCAGCAGCTTAGTCAGCGGGGACTATGGCTACACCTTC. Its translation is CASSLVSGDYGYTF.

This rearrangement joins TRBV9 to TRBJ2-7, with 7 bases that match TRBD1. This CDR3 contains 14 residues. V dropped 2 bases and J dropped 5; count of bases not matched to a gene: 7. Looked up from germline, CDR1 is SGDLS and CDR2 is YYNGEE. The CDR3 sequence: CASSVSGTVDEQYF. The CDR3 DNA follows: TGTGCCAGCAGCGTTTCCGGGACAGTGGACGAGCAGTACTTC.

This rearrangement joins TRBV6-2 or TRBV6-3 to TRBJ1-5, with 8 bases identical to TRBD1. This CDR3 region has 15 residues. Germline CDR1 is MNHEY and CDR2 is SVGEGT. Unmatched junction bases numbered 11, after V lost 6 bases and J lost 7 bases. The CDR3 region is CASSMDREVWQPQHF. CDR3 DNA: TGTGCCAGCAGCATGGACAGGGAGGTGTGGCAGCCCCAGCATTTT.

This clone was recorded once. The sample has other DNA sequences that encode this CDR3 too. The genes are TRBV12-3 or TRBV12-4 and TRBJ2-6; D gene ambiguous. V lost 7 bases to trimming and J lost 0 bases, with 4 bases between them. The CDR3 is 13 amino acids. The CDR3 loop is CASTYSGANVLTF. The CDR3, as DNA: TGTGCCAGCACCTACTCTGGGGCCAACGTCCTGACTTTC.

The CDR3 protein is CASSLAGELSHEQYF. The CDR3 DNA is TGTGCCAGCAGCTTAGCCGGGGAGCTAAGTCACGAGCAGTACTTC. This chain links TRBV7-2 with TRBJ2-7; D perhaps matches TRBD2 (5 bases). Germline V gene lookup returns CDR1 SGHTA and CDR2 FQGNSA. Deletions cut 0 bases from V and 5 bases from J, with 14 bases between. The CDR3 extends over 15 amino acids.

The chain links TRBV18 to TRBJ1-3; no firm D call. The CDR3 has 17 amino acids. CDR1 KGHSH and CDR2 LQKENI come from the germline V gene. Trimming removed 1 base at V and 0 bases at J, with 13 bases between. This CDR3 reads CASSPLPPVSSGNTIYF. The CDR3 DNA is TGTGCCAGCTCACCACTCCCCCCGGTGAGCTCTGGAAACACCATATATTTT. Combining the CDR3 with reference TRBV18 and TRBJ1-3 gives the whole variable domain NAGVMQNPRHLVRRRGQEARLRCSPMKGHSHVYWYRQLPEEGLKFMVYLQKENIIDESGMPKERFSAEFPKEGPSILRIQQVVRGDSAAYFCASSPLPPVSSGNTIYFGEGSWLTVV.

This sequence joins TRBV20-1 and TRBJ1-2; tentatively, D is TRBD1 (5 bases). The CDR3 contains 15 residues. From germline, CDR1 is DFQATT and CDR2 SNEGSKA (reference sequence). V dropped 3 bases and J dropped 0 bases, with 14 bases sitting between them. Written as DNA, the CDR3 is TGCAGTGCTAGTAGGCGGGGACCAGCTAACTATGGCTACACCTTC. The encoded protein is CSASRRGPANYGYTF.

The chain combines TRBV3-1 (or the pseudogene TRBV3-2) with TRBJ2-2; 9 bases match TRBD2. With V trimmed by 7 bases and J by 7 bases, 7 bases remained unmatched. The germline CDR1 and CDR2 sequences are LGHDT and YNNKEL (reference sequence). The length of the CDR3 is 14 residues. Here the CDR3 DNA reads TGTGCCAGCACTCGCGGGGGGGCGAACGGGGAGCTGTTTTTT. This gives the protein CASTRGGANGELFF.

The rearrangement uses TRBV2 and TRBJ1-1; no firm D call. The CDR3 runs 14 residues. Trimming cost V 7 bases and J 7 bases, with 19 bases left between them. The germline V gene encodes CDR1 SNHLY and CDR2 FYNNEI. This chain's CDR3 is CASKAGRGSSEAFF. DNA of the CDR3: TGTGCCAGCAAGGCGGGTCGGGGATCCAGTGAAGCTTTCTTT. Complete variable domain (other parts from reference TRBV2 and TRBJ1-1): EPEVTQTPSHQVTQMGQEVILRCVPISNHLYFYWYRQILGQKVEFLVSFYNNEISEKSEIFDDQFSVERPDGSNFTLKIRSTKLEDSAMYFCASKAGRGSSEAFFGQGTRLTVV.

The genes are TRBV18 and TRBJ2-4; D gene unclear. The V gene's germline CDR1 is KGHSH and CDR2 LQKENI. V was pared by 2 bases and J by 3 bases, with 8 bases between. The CDR3 length is 14 residues. The CDR3 is CASSPSSDKNIQYF. The CDR3 nucleotides read TGTGCCAGCTCACCATCATCAGACAAAAACATTCAGTACTTC.

The chain has TRBV6-5 and TRBJ2-2; 9 positions agree with TRBD2. Germline V gene data show CDR1 as MNHEY and CDR2 as SVGAGI. Trimming took 6 bases from V and 9 from J; bases not matched to a gene: 11. The CDR3 runs to 15 residues. CDR3 DNA: TGTGCCAGCAGCCTACTCCCTAGCGGGGAGAGGGAGCTGTTTTTT. Its protein is CASSLLPSGERELFF.

This rearrangement joins TRBV16 to TRBJ1-2; D is unclear. Trimming removed 0 bases at V and 0 bases at J, with 5 bases between. The germline V gene has CDR1 KGHSY and CDR2 FQNENV. The CDR3 is made up of 14 amino acids. DNA of the CDR3: TGTGCCAGCAGCCAATCCCGGGCTAACTATGGCTACACCTTC. Protein: CASSQSRANYGYTF.

The chain links TRBV7-9 to TRBJ1-2; D uncertain. Trimming cost V 5 bases and J 8 bases, with 21 bases left between them. The CDR3 has 15 amino acids. The germline V gene encodes CDR1 SEHNR and CDR2 FQNEAQ (reference sequence). The CDR3 protein is CASSLNIGGLEGYTF. CDR3 coding DNA: TGTGCCAGCAGCCTCAATATTGGAGGGCTGGAGGGCTACACCTTC.

This rearrangement joins TRBV6-5 to TRBJ2-7; 7 bases agree with TRBD1. Germline V lookup: CDR1 MNHEY, CDR2 SVGAGI. V trimming: 5 bases; J trimming: 0 bases; junction bases outside the gene matches: 4. The CDR3 is 14 amino acids. The CDR3 is CASSPTGSSYEQYF. The CDR3 DNA is TGTGCCAGCAGTCCGACAGGGAGCTCCTACGAGCAGTACTTC.

This sequence joins TRBV4-3 and TRBJ1-2; no reliable D call. This CDR3 contains 12 residues. Germline-derived CDR1 and CDR2 are LGHNA and YSLEER. V was trimmed by 1 base and J by 5 bases, leaving 5 bases between them. The chain's CDR3 is CASSQGEYGYTF. Here the CDR3 DNA reads TGCGCCAGCAGCCAAGGAGAGTATGGCTACACCTTC.

The chain employs TRBV5-1 and TRBJ2-7, with 10 bases matching TRBD1. The CDR3 covers 15 residues. J gave up 2 bases and V 4 bases, and 6 bases lay outside the gene matches. CDR1 SGHRS and CDR2 YFSETQ come from the germline V gene. The CDR3 protein is CASSIGQGGPYEQYF. CDR3 sequence (DNA): TGCGCCAGCAGCATCGGACAGGGGGGCCCCTACGAGCAGTACTTC.

The gene calls are TRBV6-2 or TRBV6-3 and TRBJ2-7, with TRBD2 matching 7 bases. CDR3 length equals 16 residues. Per germline, CDR1 MNHEY and CDR2 SVGEGT. J was trimmed by 2 bases and V by 5 bases; bases with no gene match: 12. This CDR3 reads CASSHWGGQPPYEQYF. The CDR3 coding sequence is TGTGCCAGCAGTCACTGGGGAGGGCAGCCTCCCTACGAGCAGTACTTC.

The rearrangement links TRBV9 to TRBJ1-6, with 9 bases that match TRBD1. Germline trimming cut 4 bases from V and 12 bases from J; bases unmatched to any gene: 5. This CDR3 is built from 13 residues. The V gene's germline CDR1 is SGDLS and CDR2 YYNGEE. The CDR3 DNA follows: TGTGCCAGCAGCCTAAGGGACAGGGAACCCCTCCACTTT. Protein: CASSLRDREPLHF.

The chain is built from TRBV5-1 and TRBJ1-1; 11 bases line up with TRBD1. Germline values: CDR1 SGHRS, CDR2 YFSETQ. This CDR3 is 15 amino acids long. Trimming at V came to 0 bases and at J to 11 bases, leaving 9 bases not matched to a gene. The CDR3 loop reads CASSLEGQGDGGAFF. CDR3 DNA: TGCGCCAGCAGCTTGGAGGGACAGGGGGACGGAGGTGCTTTCTTT.

DNA for the CDR3: TGTGCCAGCAGTGAATTGGGGGCCCAAGGGAAGCAGTTCTTC. Translated, it gives CASSELGAQGKQFF. The chain combines TRBV25-1 with TRBJ2-1; a weak D match, TRBD1 (6 bases). This CDR3 is built from 14 residues. The germline V and J ends were trimmed by 1 base and 11 bases, with 15 bases remaining between them. CDR1 MGHDK and CDR2 SYGVNS come from the germline V gene. The full variable domain, in which reference TRBV25-1 and TRBJ2-1 provide the parts outside the CDR3, is EADIYQTPRYLVIGTGKKITLECSQTMGHDKMYWYQQDPGMELHLIHYSYGVNSTEKGDLSSESTVSRIRTEHFPLTLESARPSHTSQYLCASSELGAQGKQFFGPGTRLTVL.

A remark on this clone: Additional DNA sequences in this sample encode the identical CDR3. The chain recombines TRBV2 with TRBJ1-3; 7 bases fit TRBD1. Unmatched junction bases numbered 5, after V lost 6 bases and J lost 0 bases. The CDR3 has 15 amino acids. Germline V gives CDR1 SNHLY, CDR2 FYNNEI. The DNA for the CDR3 is TGTGCCAGCAGGGGACAGCTGAGCTCTGGAAACACCATATATTTT. The encoded protein is CASRGQLSSGNTIYF.

The chain joins TRBV7-3 to TRBJ2-7; TRBD1 aligns across 9 bases. Germline CDR1 reads SGHTA; CDR2 reads FQGTGA. J gave up 3 bases and V 0 bases, and 3 bases lay outside the gene matches. CDR3 length equals 15 residues. CDR3 sequence reads: CASSLTSDRGYEQYF. The CDR3 nucleotides are TGTGCCAGCAGCTTAACCTCGGACAGGGGCTACGAGCAGTACTTC.

The V gene is TRBV19, the J gene TRBJ1-4; D remains ambiguous. CDR3 size: 15 residues. V was cut by 5 bases and J by 1 base, with 11 bases left in between. Germline V gives CDR1 LNHDA, CDR2 SQIVND (reference sequence). This CDR3 reads CASSDSGRTNEKLFF. DNA of the CDR3: TGTGCCAGTAGTGATTCGGGTAGAACTAATGAAAAACTGTTTTTT.

V and J are TRBV11-1 and TRBJ2-1, with 11 bases fitting TRBD1. The CDR3 is 15 residues long. CDR1 and CDR2 from the germline V gene are SGHAT and FQDESV (reference sequence). J gave up 8 bases and V 1 base, and 4 bases lay outside the gene matches. CDR3 nucleotides: TGTGCCAGCAGCTTAGGGGGACAGGGGGTCGATGAGCAGTTCTTC. Amino acid sequence: CASSLGGQGVDEQFF.